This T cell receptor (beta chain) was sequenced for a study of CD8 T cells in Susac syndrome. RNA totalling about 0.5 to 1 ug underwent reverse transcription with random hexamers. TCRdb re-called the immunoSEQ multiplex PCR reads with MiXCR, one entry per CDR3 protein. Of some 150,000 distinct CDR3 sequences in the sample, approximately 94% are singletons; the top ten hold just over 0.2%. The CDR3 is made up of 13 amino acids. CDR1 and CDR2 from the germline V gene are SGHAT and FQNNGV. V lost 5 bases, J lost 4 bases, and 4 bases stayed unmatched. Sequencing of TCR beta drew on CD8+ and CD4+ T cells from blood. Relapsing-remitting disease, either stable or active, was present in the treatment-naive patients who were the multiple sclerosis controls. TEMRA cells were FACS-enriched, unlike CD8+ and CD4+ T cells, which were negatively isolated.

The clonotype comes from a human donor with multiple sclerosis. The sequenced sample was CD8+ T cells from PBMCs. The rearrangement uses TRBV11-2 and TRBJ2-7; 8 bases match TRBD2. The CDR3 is CASSPGLDYEQYF. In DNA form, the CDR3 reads TGTGCCAGCAGCCCGGGACTAGATTACGAGCAGTACTTC.